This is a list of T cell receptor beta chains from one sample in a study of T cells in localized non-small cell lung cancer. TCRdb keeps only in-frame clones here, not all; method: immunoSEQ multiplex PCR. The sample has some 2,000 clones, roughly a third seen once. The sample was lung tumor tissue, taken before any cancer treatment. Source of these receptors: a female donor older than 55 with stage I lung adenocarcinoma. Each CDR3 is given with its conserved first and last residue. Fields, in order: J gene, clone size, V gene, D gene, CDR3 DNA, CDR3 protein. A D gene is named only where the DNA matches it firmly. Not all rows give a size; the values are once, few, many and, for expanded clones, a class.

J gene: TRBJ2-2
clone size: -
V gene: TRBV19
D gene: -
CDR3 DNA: TGTGCCACGAAGTTCCTCACGAACACCGGGGAGCTGTTTTTT
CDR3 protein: CATKFLTNTGELFF

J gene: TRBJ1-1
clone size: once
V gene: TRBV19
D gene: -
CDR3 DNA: TGTGCCAGTAATTACCCGAAAGGGGGAGGTATGAACACTGAAGCTTTCTTT
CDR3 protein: CASNYPKGGGMNTEAFF

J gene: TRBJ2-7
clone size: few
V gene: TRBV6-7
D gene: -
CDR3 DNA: TGTGCCAGCAGTACCCGAACCGGTACCTACGAGCAGTACTTC
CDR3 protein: CASSTRTGTYEQYF

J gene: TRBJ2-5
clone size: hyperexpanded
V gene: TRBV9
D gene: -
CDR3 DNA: TGTGCCAGCAGCGCAGAAGGGCAGCAAGAGACCCAGTACTTC
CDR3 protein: CASSAEGQQETQYF

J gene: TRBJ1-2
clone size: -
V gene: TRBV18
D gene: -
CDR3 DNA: TGTGCCAGCTCACCACCGCAGGTCCCCTATGGCTACACCTTC
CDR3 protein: CASSPPQVPYGYTF

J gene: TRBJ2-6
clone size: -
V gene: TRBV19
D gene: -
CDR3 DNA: TGTGCCAGTAGTCAAGGACGGAGCTCTGGGGCCAACGTCCTGACTTTC
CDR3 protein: CASSQGRSSGANVLTF

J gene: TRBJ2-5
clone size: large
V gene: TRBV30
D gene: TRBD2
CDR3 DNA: TGTGCCTGGAGTGTATGGACTAGCGGGGGAGAGACCCAGTACTTC
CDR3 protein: CAWSVWTSGGETQYF

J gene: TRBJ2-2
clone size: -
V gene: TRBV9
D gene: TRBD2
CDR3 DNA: TGTGCCAGCAGCGTTTATGCGGGAGGGCCCGGGGAGCTGTTTTTT
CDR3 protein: CASSVYAGGPGELFF

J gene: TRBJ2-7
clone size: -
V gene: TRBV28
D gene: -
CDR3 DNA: TGTGCCAGCAGGCCCCTGGAGGGATCCCACGAGCAGTACTTC
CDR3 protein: CASRPLEGSHEQYF

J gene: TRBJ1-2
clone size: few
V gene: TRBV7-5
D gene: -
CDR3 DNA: TGTGCCAGCAGCTTAGAGGGGTTAAACTATGGCTACACCTTC
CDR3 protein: CASSLEGLNYGYTF

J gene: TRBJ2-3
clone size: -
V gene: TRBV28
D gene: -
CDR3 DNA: TGTGCCAGCCGAGAGGGGAAGGACACAGATACGCAGTATTTT
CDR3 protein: CASREGKDTDTQYF

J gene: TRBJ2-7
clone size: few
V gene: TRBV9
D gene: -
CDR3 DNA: TGTGCCAGCAGTGGCCGGGTAACCGGGGGCGAGCAGTACTTC
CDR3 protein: CASSGRVTGGEQYF

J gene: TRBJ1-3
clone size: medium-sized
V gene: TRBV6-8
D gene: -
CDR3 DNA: TGTGCCAGCAGTCACCAGGCCGGGAGTTCTGGAAACACCATATATTTT
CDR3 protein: CASSHQAGSSGNTIYF

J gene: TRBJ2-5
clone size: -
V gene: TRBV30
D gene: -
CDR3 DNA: TGTGCCTGGAGTGTAAGCAGCAGGGGAGAGACCCAGTACTTC
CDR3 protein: CAWSVSSRGETQYF

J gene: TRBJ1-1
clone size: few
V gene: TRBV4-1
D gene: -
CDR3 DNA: TGCGCCAGCAGCCAAGATCGAACAGGGAGGAACACTGAAGCTTTCTTT
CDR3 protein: CASSQDRTGRNTEAFF

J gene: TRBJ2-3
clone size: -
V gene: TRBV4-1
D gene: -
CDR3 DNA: TGCGCCAGCAGCCAAATCAGCACAGATACGCAGTATTTT
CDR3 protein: CASSQISTDTQYF

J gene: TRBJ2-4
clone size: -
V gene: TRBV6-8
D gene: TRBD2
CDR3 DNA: TGTGCCAGCAGTTACGATGGGGGGGGAAACATTCAGTACTTC
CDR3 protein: CASSYDGGGNIQYF

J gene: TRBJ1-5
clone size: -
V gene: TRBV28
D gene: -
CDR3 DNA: TGTGCCAGCAGTTACTACCCTCAGCCCCAGCATTTT
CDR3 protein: CASSYYPQPQHF

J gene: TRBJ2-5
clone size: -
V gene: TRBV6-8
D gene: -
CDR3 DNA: TGTGCCAGCAGTCACAGATCAGGGATCCAAGAGACCCAGTACTTC
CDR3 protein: CASSHRSGIQETQYF

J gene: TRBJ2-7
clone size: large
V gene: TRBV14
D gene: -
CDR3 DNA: TGTGCCAGCAGCCAAGACGGACAGTTCTCCTACGAGCAGTACTTC
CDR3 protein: CASSQDGQFSYEQYF

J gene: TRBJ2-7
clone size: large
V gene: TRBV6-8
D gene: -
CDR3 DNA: TGTGCCATCCACCGGTCTAGCTCCTACGAGCAGTACTTC
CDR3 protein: CAIHRSSSYEQYF

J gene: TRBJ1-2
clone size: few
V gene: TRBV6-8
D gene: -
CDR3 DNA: TGTGCCAGCAGCACCCCTGGGATCCACTATGGCTACACCTTC
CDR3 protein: CASSTPGIHYGYTF

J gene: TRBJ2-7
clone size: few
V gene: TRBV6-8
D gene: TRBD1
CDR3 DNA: TGTGCCAGCAGCTCCAGCCCGGGACAGGGGTCCTACGAGCAGTACTTC
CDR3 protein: CASSSSPGQGSYEQYF

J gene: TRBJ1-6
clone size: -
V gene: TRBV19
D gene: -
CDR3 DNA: TGTGCCAGTAGTGGCGATGGGGGCGCATATAATTCACCCCTCCACTTT
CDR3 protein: CASSGDGGAYNSPLHF

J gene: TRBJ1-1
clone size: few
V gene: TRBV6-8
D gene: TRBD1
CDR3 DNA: TGTGCCAGCAGTCGGCAGCCGGGACAGATCGTCGCCACTGAAGCTTTCTTT
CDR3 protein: CASSRQPGQIVATEAFF

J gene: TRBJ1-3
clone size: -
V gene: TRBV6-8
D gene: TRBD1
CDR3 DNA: TGTGCCAGCAGACCAGGGGGTGGAAACACCATATATTTT
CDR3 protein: CASRPGGGNTIYF

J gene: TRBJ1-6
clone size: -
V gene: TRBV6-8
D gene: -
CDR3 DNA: TGTGCCAGCAGTTACGATTGGGGGATGAGTTCACCCCTCCACTTT
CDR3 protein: CASSYDWGMSSPLHF